This T cell receptor (beta chain) is drawn from a study of blood T cell repertoires in COVID-19. Study in general: Sample material is recorded as cDNA or gDNA derived from T cells, B-cell-depleted T cells, or PBMCs.

Germline values: CDR1 SGHTA, CDR2 FQGNSA. V lost 4 bases to trimming and J lost 5 bases; unmatched junction nucleotides: 9. The CDR3 totals 15 residues. Clones were sequenced by immunoSEQ multiplex PCR, and TCRdb holds only the in-frame ones, with some missing. In the table there are about 190,000 clones, approximately 88% of which are singletons. The sequenced sample consisted of peripheral blood. The V call is TRBV7-2, the J call TRBJ2-5; 8 bases agree with TRBD2. The receptor was isolated from a man between 35 and 55 years old with acute or convalescent COVID-19. The CDR3 region is CASSSQTSDTETQYF. CDR3 sequence (DNA): TGTGCCAGCAGCTCCCAGACTAGCGATACGGAGACCCAGTACTTC. Combining the CDR3 with reference TRBV7-2 and TRBJ2-5 gives the whole variable domain GAGVSQSPSNKVTEKGKDVELRCDPISGHTALYWYRQSLGQGLEFLIYFQGNSAPDKSGLPSDRFSAERTGGSVSTLTIQRTQQEDSAVYLCASSSQTSDTETQYFGPGTRLLVL.